The present TCR beta chain was sequenced within a study of T cells in Graves' hyperthyroidism and ophthalmopathy. PBMCs were sourced from approximately 9.3 ml fresh peripheral blood. Ten or more counts support this clonotype. The target antigen is unknown. Amplification of TCR beta CDR3 regions was performed using RNA transcripts as template. An initial round of RT-PCR targeting the TCR CDR3 relied on the HTBI primer set. TCRdb re-derived calls from the multiplex PCR reads in MiXCR, one entry per CDR3 protein. The sample includes 500,000 to 700,000 distinct CDR3 sequences, over 15% of them seen just once. V was trimmed by 3 bases and J by 4 bases, leaving 10 bases between them. CDR3 length: 13 amino acids. CDR1 is MDHEN and CDR2 is SYDVKM in the germline V gene. Whole-study findings and limits: Researchers report that a 13 V-J model separated ophthalmopathy from stable hyperthyroidism.

The sample comprised blood. The sequence was obtained from a woman aged 18-29 years with Graves' hyperthyroidism. The V and J genes are TRBV28 and TRBJ2-7; maybe TRBD2 (5 bases). DNA of the CDR3: TGTGCCAGCAGTTTTTCGACTAATTACGAGCAGTACTTC. It translates to CASSFSTNYEQYF.